Shown below are 16 T cell receptor beta chains from a single sample sequenced in a study of glioma-infiltrating T cells after dendritic cell vaccination. Assay used: immunoSEQ multiplex PCR; TCRdb lists only in-frame clones, some missing. The table has 70,000 to 95,000 clones, roughly 87% seen once. Time point in this sample: after dendritic cell vaccination, including at tumor progression/relapse. Sequenced material: blood, taken after dendritic cell vaccination. The receptors derive from a human donor with glioblastoma.

The chain employs TRBV5-1 and TRBJ1-2, with 9 bases identical to TRBD1. CDR1 is SGHRS and CDR2 is YFSETQ in the germline V gene. The CDR3 spans 14 residues. After removal of 2 bases from V and 7 bases from J, the junction contained 6 bases not matched to a gene. The CDR3 sequence is CASSFTGGGFGYTF. In DNA, the CDR3 is TGCGCCAGCAGCTTCACAGGGGGCGGTTTTGGCTACACCTTC.

This sequence joins TRBV7-6 and TRBJ1-4; 9 bases line up with TRBD1. The CDR3 covers 16 residues. The junction had 5 bases not matched to a gene; V was cut back by 1 base and J by 5 bases. The germline CDR1 and CDR2 sequences are SGHVS and FNYEAQ. The CDR3 loop reads CASSLDRDRGNEKLFF. The CDR3 DNA reads as TGTGCCAGCAGCTTAGATAGAGACAGGGGGAATGAAAAACTGTTTTTT.

This clone was picked up one time. The CDR3 spells CASSYERGGDTEAFF. For the CDR3, the DNA is TGTGCCAGCAGCTATGAACGCGGGGGGGACACTGAAGCTTTCTTT. This chain joins TRBV27 and TRBJ1-1; D perhaps matches TRBD1 (5 bases). The CDR3 covers 15 residues. The ends were cut back, 6 bases at V and 3 bases at J, with 17 bases in the middle. Looked up from germline, CDR1 is MNHEY and CDR2 is SMNVEV (reference sequence).

J is TRBJ1-5 and V is TRBV7-9; possibly TRBD1 for D (6 bases). Trimming pared 2 bases from V and 2 bases from J, leaving 16 bases between. Per germline, CDR1 SEHNR and CDR2 FQNEAQ (reference sequence). This CDR3 spans 17 amino acids. CDR3 sequence reads: CASSLLQGVGGNQPQHF. CDR3 coding DNA: TGTGCCAGCAGCTTATTACAGGGAGTGGGCGGCAATCAGCCCCAGCATTTT.

This clone was detected only once. The gene calls are TRBV4-2 and TRBJ2-5; 9 nucleotides match TRBD1. With V trimmed by 4 bases and J by 4 bases, 1 base remained unmatched. CDR1 and CDR2 from the germline V gene are LGHNA and YNFKEQ. This CDR3 comprises 13 residues. CDR3 loop: CASSPDRGETQYF. The CDR3 DNA reads as TGTGCCAGCAGCCCGGACAGGGGAGAGACCCAGTACTTC.

Written as DNA, the CDR3 is TGTGCCAGCAGCTTCTTAGCGGGGAAGAGCTCCTACAATGAGCAGTTCTTC. The encoded protein is CASSFLAGKSSYNEQFF. The chain employs TRBV7-3 and TRBJ2-1; TRBD2 matches at 8 bases. CDR1 and CDR2 from the germline V gene are SGHTA and FQGTGA. V shed 3 bases and J 0 bases; nucleotides not matched to a gene: 7. This CDR3 is built from 17 residues. Variable domain in full (rest from reference TRBV7-3 and TRBJ2-1): GAGVSQTPSNKVTEKGKYVELRCDPISGHTALYWYRQSLGQGPEFLIYFQGTGAADDSGLPNDRFFAVRPEGSVSTLKIQRTERGDSAVYLCASSFLAGKSSYNEQFFGPGTRLTVL.

This chain connects TRBV18 to TRBJ2-2; 7 nucleotides align to TRBD2. The CDR3 is 16 residues long. Germline V gene sequence: CDR1 KGHSH, CDR2 LQKENI. Trimming at V came to 2 bases and at J to 4 bases, leaving 7 bases not matched to a gene. The CDR3 loop reads CASSPVKRGFTGELFF. DNA for the CDR3: TGTGCCAGCTCACCAGTCAAGCGGGGATTCACCGGGGAGCTGTTTTTT.

This clone was detected once. The chain has TRBV5-5 and TRBJ1-1; no clear D. Germline values: CDR1 SGHKS, CDR2 YYEKEE (reference sequence). CDR3 length: 14 amino acids. V was trimmed by 1 base and J by 1 base, leaving 8 bases between them. In DNA, the CDR3 is TGTGCCAGCAGCTTGTGGCAGGCGAACACTGAAGCTTTCTTT. Protein product: CASSLWQANTEAFF. Variable domain in full (rest from reference TRBV5-5 and TRBJ1-1): DAGVTQSPTHLIKTRGQQVTLRCSPISGHKSVSWYQQVLGQGPQFIFQYYEKEERGRGNFPDRFSARQFPNYSSELNVNALLLGDSALYLCASSLWQANTEAFFGQGTRLTVV.

V usage is TRBV30 and J usage is TRBJ1-5, with D possibly TRBD1 on 5 matching bases. V was pared by 1 base and J by 7 bases, with 11 bases between. The CDR3 covers 13 residues. Germline CDR1 reads GTSNPN; CDR2 reads SVGIG (reference sequence). CDR3 nucleotide sequence: TGTGCCTGGAGTGCTGGGGCTAGACAGCCCCAGCATTTT. The encoded protein is CAWSAGARQPQHF.

This chain connects TRBV30 to TRBJ1-6, with TRBD1 matching over 10 bases. The CDR3 covers 12 residues. V lost 5 bases to trimming and J lost 10 bases; unmatched junction nucleotides: 2. The V gene's germline CDR1 is GTSNPN and CDR2 SVGIG (reference sequence). CDR3 loop: CAWDRGQSPLHF. The CDR3 coding sequence is TGTGCCTGGGACAGGGGGCAATCACCCCTCCACTTT.

This clone was recorded once. V and J are TRBV6-5 and TRBJ2-1; 7 bases align to TRBD1. The length of the CDR3 is 15 residues. V lost 5 bases, J lost 6 bases, and 10 bases stayed unmatched. The germline V gene has CDR1 MNHEY and CDR2 SVGAGI. CDR3 sequence (DNA): TGTGCCAGCAGTCACAGGGGAACTTTACTCAATGAGCAGTTCTTC. Its protein is CASSHRGTLLNEQFF.

J is TRBJ2-1 and V is TRBV11-3; 8 nucleotides align to TRBD1. This CDR3 contains 14 residues. Looked up from germline, CDR1 is SGHNT and CDR2 is YENEEA. The J segment lost 8 bases and the V segment lost 5 bases, leaving 8 bases of the junction unmatched. The CDR3 here is CASSGQGAGDEQFF. In DNA, the CDR3 is TGTGCCAGCAGCGGGCAGGGGGCCGGCGATGAGCAGTTCTTC. Looking up the rest from reference TRBV11-3 and TRBJ2-1 gives the full variable domain: EAGVVQSPRYKIIEKKQPVAFWCNPISGHNTLYWYLQNLGQGPELLIRYENEEAVDDSQLPKDRFSAERLKGVDSTLKIQPAELGDSAVYLCASSGQGAGDEQFFGPGTRLTVL.

This clone was seen just once. The chain is built from TRBV7-6 and TRBJ2-1; 9 bases map to TRBD2. The trim removed 5 bases at V and 2 bases at J, leaving 10 bases unmatched. The CDR3 has 17 amino acids. Germline V CDR1 and CDR2: SGHVS, FNYEAQ. The CDR3 reads CASSLSSSGAAYNEQFF. In nucleotides, the CDR3 is TGTGCCAGCAGCCTGTCCTCTAGCGGGGCGGCCTACAATGAGCAGTTCTTC. Using reference TRBV7-6 and TRBJ2-1 for the parts outside the CDR3, the full variable domain is GAGVSQSPRYKVTKRGQDVALRCDPISGHVSLYWYRQALGQGPEFLTYFNYEAQQDKSGLPNDRFSAERPEGSISTLTIQRTEQRDSAMYRCASSLSSSGAAYNEQFFGPGTRLTVL.

The chain carries TRBV15 and TRBJ1-4; 9 bases align to TRBD1. CDR3 length: 16 amino acids. Germline V gene sequence: CDR1 LNHNV, CDR2 YYDKDF (reference sequence). The ends lost 4 bases at V and 6 bases at J; junction bases unmatched: 9. CDR3 loop: CATSNSMDRGYEKLFF. The CDR3 region has the DNA TGTGCCACCAGCAACAGTATGGACAGGGGTTATGAAAAACTGTTTTTT.

The chain is built from TRBV4-3 and TRBJ2-4; D possibly corresponds to TRBD1 (7 bases). Germline V CDR1 and CDR2: LGHNA, YSLEER. Trimming removed 4 bases from V and 0 bases from J, with 13 bases in between. The CDR3 has 16 residues. This CDR3 reads CASSRGDSLAKNIQYF. The CDR3 bases are TGCGCCAGCAGCCGGGGGGACAGTCTAGCCAAAAACATTCAGTACTTC.

The chain couples TRBV5-1 to TRBJ1-6; D is uncertain. In germline, CDR1 is SGHRS, CDR2 YFSETQ. Trimming stripped 2 bases from V and 10 bases from J, with 16 bases between. CDR3 length equals 15 residues. In DNA, the CDR3 is TGCGCCAGCAGCTTACCGACCGGCCCGGGGTCACCCCTCCACTTT. Its protein is CASSLPTGPGSPLHF. Using reference TRBV5-1 and TRBJ1-6 for the parts outside the CDR3, the full variable domain is KAGVTQTPRYLIKTRGQQVTLSCSPISGHRSVSWYQQTPGQGLQFLFEYFSETQRNKGNFPGRFSGRQFSNSRSEMNVSTLELGDSALYLCASSLPTGPGSPLHFGNGTRLTVT.